This TCR beta chain was recovered during a study of control samples from healthy donors and cancer patients. This clone appeared a single time. Germline lookup yields CDR1 MNHEY and CDR2 SMNVEV (reference sequence). The ends were cut back, 4 bases at V and 8 bases at J, with 11 bases in the middle. The CDR3 extends over 13 amino acids. Libraries were prepared by immunoSEQ multiplex PCR; TCRdb keeps only in-frame clonotypes and omits some of them. This sample has more than 120,000 clones, with around 90% found just once. This chain uses TRBV27 with TRBJ1-4; no definite D call. This TCR was sampled from a man aged 25 to 40 in good health. Sequences were obtained from blood. The CDR3 loop is CASSWAVYEKLFF. CDR3 DNA sequence: TGTGCCAGCAGTTGGGCAGTTTACGAAAAACTGTTTTTT.